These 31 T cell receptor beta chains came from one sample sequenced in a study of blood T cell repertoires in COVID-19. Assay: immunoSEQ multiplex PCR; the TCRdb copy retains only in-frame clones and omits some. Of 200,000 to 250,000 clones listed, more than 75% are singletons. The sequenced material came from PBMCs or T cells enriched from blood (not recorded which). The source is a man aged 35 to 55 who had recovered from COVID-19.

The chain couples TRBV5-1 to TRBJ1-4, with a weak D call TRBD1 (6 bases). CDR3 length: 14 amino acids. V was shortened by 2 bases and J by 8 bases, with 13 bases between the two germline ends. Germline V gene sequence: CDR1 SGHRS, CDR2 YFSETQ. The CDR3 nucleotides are TGCGCCAGCAGCTTACAGGGAATGGGCGAAAAACTGTTTTTT. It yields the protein CASSLQGMGEKLFF.

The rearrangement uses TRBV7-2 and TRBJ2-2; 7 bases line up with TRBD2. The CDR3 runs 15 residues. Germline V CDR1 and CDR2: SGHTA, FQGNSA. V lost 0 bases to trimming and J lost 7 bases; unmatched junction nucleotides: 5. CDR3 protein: CASSLAAGIGGELFF. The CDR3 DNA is TGTGCCAGCAGCTTAGCAGCGGGGATCGGCGGGGAGCTGTTTTTT. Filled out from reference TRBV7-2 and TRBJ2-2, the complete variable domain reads GAGVSQSPSNKVTEKGKDVELRCDPISGHTALYWYRQSLGQGLEFLIYFQGNSAPDKSGLPSDRFSAERTGGSVSTLTIQRTQQEDSAVYLCASSLAAGIGGELFFGEGSRLTVL.

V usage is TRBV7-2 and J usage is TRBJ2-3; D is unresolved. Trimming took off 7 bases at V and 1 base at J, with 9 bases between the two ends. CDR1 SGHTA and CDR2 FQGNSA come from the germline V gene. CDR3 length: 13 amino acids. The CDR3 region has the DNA TGTGCCAGCATCCTTCCGGGCACAGATACGCAGTATTTT. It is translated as CASILPGTDTQYF.

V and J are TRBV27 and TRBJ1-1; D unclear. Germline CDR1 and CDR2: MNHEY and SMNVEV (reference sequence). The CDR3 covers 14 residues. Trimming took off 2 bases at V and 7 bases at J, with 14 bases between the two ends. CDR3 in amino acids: CASSLMGVRSEAFF. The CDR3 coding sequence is TGTGCCAGCAGTTTAATGGGTGTTCGGAGTGAAGCTTTCTTT.

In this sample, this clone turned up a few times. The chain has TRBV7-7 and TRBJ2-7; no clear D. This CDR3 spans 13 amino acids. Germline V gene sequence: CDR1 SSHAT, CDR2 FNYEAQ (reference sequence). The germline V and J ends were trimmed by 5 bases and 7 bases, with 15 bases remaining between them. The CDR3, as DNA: TGTGCCAGCAGCCCAACACCGCTCGGGGAGCAGTACTTC. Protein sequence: CASSPTPLGEQYF.

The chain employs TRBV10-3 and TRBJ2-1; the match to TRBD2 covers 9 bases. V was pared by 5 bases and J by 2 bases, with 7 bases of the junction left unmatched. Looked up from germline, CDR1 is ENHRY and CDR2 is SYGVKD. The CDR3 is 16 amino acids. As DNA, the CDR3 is TGTGCCATCAGTCCGGCGGGAGGGCCTCCCTACAATGAGCAGTTCTTC. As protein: CAISPAGGPPYNEQFF.

In DNA form, the CDR3 reads TGTGCCAGCAGTGAACGGGAAAGTCAGCCCCAGCATTTT. It codes for CASSERESQPQHF. V usage is TRBV6-1 and J usage is TRBJ1-5; D unclear. Trimming took off 2 bases at V and 6 bases at J, with 8 bases between the two ends. Per the germline V gene, CDR1 is MNHNS and CDR2 is SASEGT. The CDR3 consists of 13 residues.

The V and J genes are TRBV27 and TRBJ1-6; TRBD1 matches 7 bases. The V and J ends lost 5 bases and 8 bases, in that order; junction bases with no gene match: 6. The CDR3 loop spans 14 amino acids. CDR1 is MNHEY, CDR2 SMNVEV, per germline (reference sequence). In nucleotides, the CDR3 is TGTGCCAGCAGTCCGACAGGGATGTATTCACCCCTCCACTTT. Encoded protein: CASSPTGMYSPLHF.

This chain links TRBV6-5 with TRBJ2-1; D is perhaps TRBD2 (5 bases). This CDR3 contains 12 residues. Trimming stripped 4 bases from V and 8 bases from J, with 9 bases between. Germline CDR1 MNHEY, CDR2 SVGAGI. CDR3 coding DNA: TGTGCCAGCAGTTGGGGAGAGGATGAGCAGTTCTTC. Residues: CASSWGEDEQFF.

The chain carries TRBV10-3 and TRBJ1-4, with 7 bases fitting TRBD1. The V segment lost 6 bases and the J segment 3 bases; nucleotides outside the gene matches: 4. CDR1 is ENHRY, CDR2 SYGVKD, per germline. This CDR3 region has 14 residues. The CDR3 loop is CAIRGGQANEKLFF. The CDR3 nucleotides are TGTGCCATCAGAGGGGGCCAAGCTAATGAAAAACTGTTTTTT.

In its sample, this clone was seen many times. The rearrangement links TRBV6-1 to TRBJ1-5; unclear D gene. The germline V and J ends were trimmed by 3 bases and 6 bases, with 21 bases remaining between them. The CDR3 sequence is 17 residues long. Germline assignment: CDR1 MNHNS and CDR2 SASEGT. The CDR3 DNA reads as TGTGCCAGCAGTGATAGTAGGGAGCATCGGGCGGGTCAGCCCCAGCATTTT. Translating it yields CASSDSREHRAGQPQHF.

CDR3 residues: CAGGLAANNEQFF. CDR3 in DNA: TGTGCCGGGGGGCTAGCGGCTAACAATGAGCAGTTCTTC. The chain links TRBV7-2 to TRBJ2-1, with D possibly TRBD2 on 7 matching bases. The CDR3 has 13 residues. The V gene's germline CDR1 is SGHTA and CDR2 FQGNSA. V gave up 11 bases and J gave up 5 bases, with 16 bases separating them.

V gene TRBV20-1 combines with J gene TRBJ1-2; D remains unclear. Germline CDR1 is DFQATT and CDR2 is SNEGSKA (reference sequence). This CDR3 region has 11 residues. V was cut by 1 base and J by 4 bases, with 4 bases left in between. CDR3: CSARVSYGYTF. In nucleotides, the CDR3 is TGCAGTGCTAGAGTGAGCTATGGCTACACCTTC.

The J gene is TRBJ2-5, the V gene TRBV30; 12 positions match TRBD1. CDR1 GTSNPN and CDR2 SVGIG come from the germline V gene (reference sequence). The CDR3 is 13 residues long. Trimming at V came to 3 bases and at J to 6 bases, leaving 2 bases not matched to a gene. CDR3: CAWRGTGGQTQYF. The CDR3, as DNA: TGTGCCTGGAGAGGGACAGGGGGCCAGACCCAGTACTTC.

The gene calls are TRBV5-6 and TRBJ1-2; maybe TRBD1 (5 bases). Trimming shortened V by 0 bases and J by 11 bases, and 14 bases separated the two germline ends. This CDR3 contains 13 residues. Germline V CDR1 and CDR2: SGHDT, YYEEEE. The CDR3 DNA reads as TGTGCCAGCAGCTTGGGCCAGGGTGTTCCTTACACCTTC. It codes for CASSLGQGVPYTF.

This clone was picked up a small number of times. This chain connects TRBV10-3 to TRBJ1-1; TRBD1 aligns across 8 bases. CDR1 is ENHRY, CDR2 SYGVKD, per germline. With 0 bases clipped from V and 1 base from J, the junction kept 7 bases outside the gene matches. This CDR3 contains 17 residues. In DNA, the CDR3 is TGTGCCATCAGTGAGTCGGCAGGGGGCCTGGGGAACACTGAAGCTTTCTTT. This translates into CAISESAGGLGNTEAFF.

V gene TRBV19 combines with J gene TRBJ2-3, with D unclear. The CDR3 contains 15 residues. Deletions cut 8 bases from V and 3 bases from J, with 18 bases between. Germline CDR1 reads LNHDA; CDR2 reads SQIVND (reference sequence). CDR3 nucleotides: TGTGCCAGTTCCGCTCCCCGCGCGAGGACAGATACGCAGTATTTT. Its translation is CASSAPRARTDTQYF.

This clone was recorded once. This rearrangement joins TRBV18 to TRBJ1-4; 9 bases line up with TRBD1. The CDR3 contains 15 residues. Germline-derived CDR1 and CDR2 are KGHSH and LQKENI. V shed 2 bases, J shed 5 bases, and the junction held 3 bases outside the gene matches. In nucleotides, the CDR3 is TGTGCCAGCTCACCAAGGACAGGGGAGAATGAAAAACTGTTTTTT. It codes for CASSPRTGENEKLFF. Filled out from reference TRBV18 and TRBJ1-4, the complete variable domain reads NAGVMQNPRHLVRRRGQEARLRCSPMKGHSHVYWYRQLPEEGLKFMVYLQKENIIDESGMPKERFSAEFPKEGPSILRIQQVVRGDSAAYFCASSPRTGENEKLFFGSGTQLSVL.

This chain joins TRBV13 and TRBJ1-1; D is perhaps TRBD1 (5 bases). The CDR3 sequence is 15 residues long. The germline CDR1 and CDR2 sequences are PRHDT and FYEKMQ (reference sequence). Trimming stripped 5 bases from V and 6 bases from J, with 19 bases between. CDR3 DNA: TGTGCCAGCAGCCCCCAGAAGAGAATGGGGCCTGAAGCTTTCTTT. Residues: CASSPQKRMGPEAFF.

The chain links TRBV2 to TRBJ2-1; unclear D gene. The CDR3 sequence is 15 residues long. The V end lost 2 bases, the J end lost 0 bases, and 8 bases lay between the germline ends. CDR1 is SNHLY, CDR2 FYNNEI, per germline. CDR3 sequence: CASSESGGSYNEQFF. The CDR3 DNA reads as TGTGCCAGCAGTGAATCTGGCGGCTCCTACAATGAGCAGTTCTTC. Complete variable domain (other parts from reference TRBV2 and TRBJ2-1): EPEVTQTPSHQVTQMGQEVILRCVPISNHLYFYWYRQILGQKVEFLVSFYNNEISEKSEIFDDQFSVERPDGSNFTLKIRSTKLEDSAMYFCASSESGGSYNEQFFGPGTRLTVL.

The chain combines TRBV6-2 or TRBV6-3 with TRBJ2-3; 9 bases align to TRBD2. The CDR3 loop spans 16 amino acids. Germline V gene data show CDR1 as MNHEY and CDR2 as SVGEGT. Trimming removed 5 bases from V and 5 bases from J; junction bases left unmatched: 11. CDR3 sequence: CASSATLQRGVDTQYF. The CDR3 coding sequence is TGTGCCAGCAGTGCTACCCTCCAGCGGGGGGTAGATACGCAGTATTTT.

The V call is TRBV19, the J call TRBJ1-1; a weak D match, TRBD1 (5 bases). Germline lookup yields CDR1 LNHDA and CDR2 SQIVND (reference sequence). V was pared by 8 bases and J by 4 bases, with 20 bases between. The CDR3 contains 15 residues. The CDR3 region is CASFHLQGTGTEAFF. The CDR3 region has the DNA TGTGCCAGTTTTCATCTCCAGGGAACGGGCACTGAAGCTTTCTTT. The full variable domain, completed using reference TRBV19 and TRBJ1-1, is DGGITQSPKYLFRKEGQNVTLSCEQNLNHDAMYWYRQDPGQGLRLIYYSQIVNDFQKGDIAEGYSVSREKKESFPLTVTSAQKNPTAFYLCASFHLQGTGTEAFFGQGTRLTVV.

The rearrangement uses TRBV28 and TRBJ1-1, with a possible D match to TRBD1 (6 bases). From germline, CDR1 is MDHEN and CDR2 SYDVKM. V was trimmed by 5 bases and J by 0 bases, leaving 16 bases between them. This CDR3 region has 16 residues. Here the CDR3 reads CASSVNAGTMNTEAFF. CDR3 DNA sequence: TGTGCCAGCAGTGTAAACGCCGGGACAATGAACACTGAAGCTTTCTTT.

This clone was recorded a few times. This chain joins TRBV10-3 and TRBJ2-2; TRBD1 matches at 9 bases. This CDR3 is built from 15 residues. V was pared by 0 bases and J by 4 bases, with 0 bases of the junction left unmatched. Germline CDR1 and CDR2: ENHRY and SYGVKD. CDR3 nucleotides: TGTGCCATCAGTGAGTCGGACAGGGGCACCGGGGAGCTGTTTTTT. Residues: CAISESDRGTGELFF.

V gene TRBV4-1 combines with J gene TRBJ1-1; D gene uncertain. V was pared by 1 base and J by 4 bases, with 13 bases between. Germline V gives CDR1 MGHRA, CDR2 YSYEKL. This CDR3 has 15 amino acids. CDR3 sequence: CASSQGVDIPTEAFF. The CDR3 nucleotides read TGCGCCAGCAGCCAAGGGGTCGACATTCCCACTGAAGCTTTCTTT.

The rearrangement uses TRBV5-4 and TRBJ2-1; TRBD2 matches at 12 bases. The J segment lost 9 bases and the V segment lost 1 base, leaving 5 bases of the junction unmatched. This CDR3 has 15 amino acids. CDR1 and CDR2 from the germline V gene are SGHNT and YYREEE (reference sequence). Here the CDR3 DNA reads TGTGCCAGCAGCTTGTCGACTAGCGGGAGTGGTGAGCAGTTCTTC. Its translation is CASSLSTSGSGEQFF.

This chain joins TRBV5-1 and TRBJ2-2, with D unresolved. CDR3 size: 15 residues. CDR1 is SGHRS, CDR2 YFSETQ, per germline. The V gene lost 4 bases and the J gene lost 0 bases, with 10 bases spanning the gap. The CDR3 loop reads CASSRAGANTGELFF. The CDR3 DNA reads TGCGCCAGCAGCCGAGCAGGTGCGAACACCGGGGAGCTGTTTTTT.

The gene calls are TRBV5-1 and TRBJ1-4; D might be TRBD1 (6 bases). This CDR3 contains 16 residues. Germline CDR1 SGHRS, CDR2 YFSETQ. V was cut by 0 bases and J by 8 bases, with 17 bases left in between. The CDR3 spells CASSLAGSGEREKLFF. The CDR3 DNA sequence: TGCGCCAGCAGCTTGGCAGGTTCAGGGGAGAGGGAAAAACTGTTTTTT.

The CDR3 loop is CASSLYAGGPNEQFF. The CDR3, as DNA: TGTGCCAGCAGTTTGTACGCGGGAGGCCCCAATGAGCAGTTCTTC. The gene calls are TRBV27 and TRBJ2-1; 8 bases line up with TRBD2. J gave up 6 bases and V 3 bases, and 7 bases lay outside the gene matches. Germline V lookup: CDR1 MNHEY, CDR2 SMNVEV (reference sequence). The CDR3 runs 15 residues.

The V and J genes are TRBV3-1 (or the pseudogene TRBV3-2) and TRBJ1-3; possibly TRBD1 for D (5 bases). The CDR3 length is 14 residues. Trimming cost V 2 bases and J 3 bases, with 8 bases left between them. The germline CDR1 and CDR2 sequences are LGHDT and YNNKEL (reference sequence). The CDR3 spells CASSQQGFGNTIYF. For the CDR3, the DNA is TGTGCCAGCAGCCAACAGGGTTTTGGAAACACCATATATTTT.

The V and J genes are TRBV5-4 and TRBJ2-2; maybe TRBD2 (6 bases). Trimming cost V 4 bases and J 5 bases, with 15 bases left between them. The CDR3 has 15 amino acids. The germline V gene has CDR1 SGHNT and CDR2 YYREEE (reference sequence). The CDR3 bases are TGTGCCAGCAGCCTCGGGGGAGTACGGACCGGGGAGCTGTTTTTT. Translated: CASSLGGVRTGELFF.